Shown below are 23 T cell receptor beta chains from a single sample sequenced in a study of STAT5B mutations in CD4+ large granular lymphocyte leukemia. Libraries were prepared by immunoSEQ multiplex PCR; TCRdb keeps only in-frame clonotypes and omits some of them. The data contain 30,000 to 40,000 clones, around nine tenths of them singletons. Sequencing used CD4+ T cells from blood buffy coats. These receptors were obtained from a human donor in good health.

This chain joins TRBV4-3 and TRBJ2-2, with TRBD2 matching 9 bases. V lost 1 base, J lost 5 bases, and 5 bases stayed unmatched. In germline, CDR1 is LGHNA, CDR2 YSLEER. The CDR3 loop spans 16 amino acids. The CDR3 region has the DNA TGCGCCAGCAGCCAAGGGGCGGGAGGGAGGACCGGGGAGCTGTTTTTT. It translates to CASSQGAGGRTGELFF.

The chain has TRBV5-4 and TRBJ2-1; D ambiguous. V was clipped by 0 bases and J by 0 bases, with 4 bases between them. CDR3 size: 14 residues. CDR1 SGHNT and CDR2 YYREEE come from the germline V gene (reference sequence). CDR3 region: CASSLVDSYNEQFF. For the CDR3, the DNA is TGTGCCAGCAGCTTGGTGGACTCCTACAATGAGCAGTTCTTC.

The V gene is TRBV11-3, the J gene TRBJ2-1; D possibly corresponds to TRBD2 (6 bases). The CDR3 is made up of 15 amino acids. The V and J ends lost 4 bases and 2 bases respectively, with 12 bases between them. Germline V gives CDR1 SGHNT, CDR2 YENEEA. CDR3 bases: TGTGCCAGCAGCTCGGGAACGGGGGCCTACAATGAGCAGTTCTTC. This codes for CASSSGTGAYNEQFF. Filled out from reference TRBV11-3 and TRBJ2-1, the complete variable domain reads EAGVVQSPRYKIIEKKQPVAFWCNPISGHNTLYWYLQNLGQGPELLIRYENEEAVDDSQLPKDRFSAERLKGVDSTLKIQPAELGDSAVYLCASSSGTGAYNEQFFGPGTRLTVL.

The chain has TRBV2 and TRBJ2-1; 9 positions agree with TRBD1. Germline-derived CDR1 and CDR2 are SNHLY and FYNNEI. This CDR3 is 14 amino acids long. The J segment lost 7 bases and the V segment lost 6 bases, leaving 7 bases of the junction unmatched. The DNA for the CDR3 is TGTGCCAGCAGACAGGGGGCGATCCTTAATGAGCAGTTCTTC. Protein product: CASRQGAILNEQFF.

The rearrangement links TRBV4-3 to TRBJ2-7; 8 nucleotides match TRBD1. CDR1 and CDR2 from the germline V gene are LGHNA and YSLEER. CDR3 length: 15 amino acids. V lost 4 bases, J lost 2 bases, and 7 bases stayed unmatched. CDR3 DNA sequence: TGCGCCAGCAGCCTAGACAGGGGTGGGCCCTACGAGCAGTACTTC. Translated: CASSLDRGGPYEQYF.

A few counts support this clone. The genes are TRBV18 and TRBJ2-7; the D gene could be TRBD1 or TRBD2 (5 bases each). Per the germline V gene, CDR1 is KGHSH and CDR2 is LQKENI. V was shortened by 2 bases and J by 6 bases, with 14 bases between the two germline ends. The CDR3 loop spans 14 amino acids. CDR3 loop: CASSPAGRLGEQYF. CDR3 in DNA: TGTGCCAGCTCACCAGCAGGGAGATTAGGCGAGCAGTACTTC.

The genes are TRBV6-5 and TRBJ2-7; 8 nucleotides agree with TRBD2. The germline CDR1 and CDR2 sequences are MNHEY and SVGAGI. The V segment lost 7 bases and the J segment 0 bases; nucleotides outside the gene matches: 8. The CDR3 is 15 residues long. CDR3 in amino acids: CASKPRTSLSYEQYF. The CDR3 DNA follows: TGTGCCAGCAAACCTCGGACTAGCCTCTCCTACGAGCAGTACTTC.

The V call is TRBV5-6, the J call TRBJ1-1; weak D call: TRBD1 (6 bases). The length of the CDR3 is 14 residues. Looked up from germline, CDR1 is SGHDT and CDR2 is YYEEEE. The V end lost 1 base, the J end lost 5 bases, and 12 bases lay between the germline ends. Here the CDR3 reads CASSLPGANTEAFF. The CDR3, as DNA: TGTGCCAGCAGCTTGCCAGGGGCGAATACTGAAGCTTTCTTT.

The rearrangement uses TRBV7-2 and TRBJ2-3, with a weak D call TRBD2 (6 bases). Germline CDR1 is SGHTA and CDR2 is FQGNSA. V lost 0 bases and J 0 bases, leaving 7 bases between the germline ends. The CDR3 sequence is 15 residues long. CDR3 region: CASSLAGGSTDTQYF. In DNA, the CDR3 is TGTGCCAGCAGCTTAGCGGGGGGTAGCACAGATACGCAGTATTTT.

V is TRBV5-5 and J is TRBJ2-7; 7 bases line up with TRBD2. This CDR3 is built from 16 residues. Losses at the gene ends were 4 bases for V and 5 bases for J; bases not matched to a gene: 15. Per the germline V gene, CDR1 is SGHKS and CDR2 is YYEKEE (reference sequence). CDR3 region: CASSASSGEARDEQYF. The CDR3 coding sequence is TGTGCCAGCAGCGCCTCTAGCGGAGAGGCCAGGGACGAGCAGTACTTC.

This chain uses TRBV2 with TRBJ1-5; 8 bases match TRBD1. After removal of 7 bases from V and 2 bases from J, the junction contained 7 bases not matched to a gene. The CDR3 extends over 15 amino acids. Germline CDR1 is SNHLY and CDR2 is FYNNEI. CDR3 sequence: CASTMDREGNQPQHF. CDR3 DNA: TGTGCCAGCACCATGGACAGGGAGGGCAATCAGCCCCAGCATTTT.

This clone showed up just a few times. This chain joins TRBV6-6 and TRBJ2-7; 9 nucleotides match TRBD2. Trimming at V came to 6 bases and at J to 6 bases, leaving 9 bases not matched to a gene. Germline V gives CDR1 MNHNY, CDR2 SVGAGI (reference sequence). The CDR3 totals 14 residues. This CDR3 is CASRRSSGTREQYF. The DNA for the CDR3 is TGTGCCAGCAGGAGATCTAGCGGGACACGCGAGCAGTACTTC.

The chain recombines TRBV7-2 with TRBJ2-5, with 11 bases lining up with TRBD2. The germline gives CDR1 SGHTA, CDR2 FQGNSA. The CDR3 loop spans 16 amino acids. The V segment lost 4 bases and the J segment 4 bases; nucleotides outside the gene matches: 8. Here the CDR3 DNA reads TGTGCCAGCAGCTCCCGACTAGCGGGAACGAGAGAGACCCAGTACTTC. Amino acids: CASSSRLAGTRETQYF.

The chain combines TRBV5-5 with TRBJ1-3; tentative D call: TRBD1 (5 bases). The CDR3 covers 17 residues. Germline assignment: CDR1 SGHKS and CDR2 YYEKEE (reference sequence). The germline V and J ends were trimmed by 2 bases and 0 bases, with 15 bases remaining between them. This CDR3 reads CASSFNEGSYSGNTIYF. CDR3 bases: TGTGCCAGCAGCTTTAACGAGGGGTCCTACTCTGGAAACACCATATATTTT. The full variable domain, its missing parts supplied by reference TRBV5-5 and TRBJ1-3, is DAGVTQSPTHLIKTRGQQVTLRCSPISGHKSVSWYQQVLGQGPQFIFQYYEKEERGRGNFPDRFSARQFPNYSSELNVNALLLGDSALYLCASSFNEGSYSGNTIYFGEGSWLTVV.

J is TRBJ2-5 and V is TRBV29-1; TRBD2 is a possible D gene (6 bases). Trimming removed 5 bases at V and 2 bases at J, with 15 bases between. Germline lookup yields CDR1 SQVTM and CDR2 ANQGSEA. The CDR3 has 14 amino acids. The CDR3 loop is CSVKGGTAQETQYF. As DNA, the CDR3 is TGCAGCGTTAAGGGCGGGACGGCACAAGAGACCCAGTACTTC. The variable domain in full, with the rest retrieved from reference TRBV29-1 and TRBJ2-5, is SAVISQKPSRDICQRGTSLTIQCQVDSQVTMMFWYRQQPGQSLTLIATANQGSEATYESGFVIDKFPISRPNLTFSTLTVSNMSPEDSSIYLCSVKGGTAQETQYFGPGTRLLVL.

This chain's CDR3 is CASSSYNEQFF. CDR3 bases: TGCGCCAGCAGCTCGTACAATGAGCAGTTCTTC. J is TRBJ2-1 and V is TRBV5-1; D unclear. The V end was cut by 3 bases, the J end by 4 bases, with 2 bases between. The CDR3 is 11 residues long. Per germline, CDR1 SGHRS and CDR2 YFSETQ.

This clone was observed a single time. The chain is built from TRBV2 and TRBJ1-1; D possibly corresponds to TRBD1 (6 bases). This CDR3 comprises 14 residues. Per the germline V gene, CDR1 is SNHLY and CDR2 is FYNNEI. Deletions cut 6 bases from V and 3 bases from J, with 14 bases between. The CDR3 sequence is CASRGTLVDTEAFF. The CDR3 region has the DNA TGTGCCAGCAGGGGGACACTTGTGGACACTGAAGCTTTCTTT.

This sequence joins TRBV19 and TRBJ1-5, with 8 bases that match TRBD1. This CDR3 is 16 amino acids long. Unmatched junction bases numbered 12, after V lost 9 bases and J lost 2 bases. Germline-derived CDR1 and CDR2 are LNHDA and SQIVND (reference sequence). The CDR3 sequence is CASGGNRGDRNQPQHF. The CDR3 DNA reads as TGTGCCAGCGGAGGAAACAGGGGGGACCGCAATCAGCCCCAGCATTTT.

This chain joins TRBV4-3 and TRBJ2-7, with D tentatively TRBD1 (6 bases). The V gene's germline CDR1 is LGHNA and CDR2 YSLEER. CDR3 length: 13 amino acids. The ends were cut back, 5 bases at V and 6 bases at J, with 14 bases in the middle. The CDR3 DNA reads TGCGCCAGCAGCGGGGACAAGGTGAGCGAGCAGTACTTC. As protein: CASSGDKVSEQYF.

Of note for this clone: Within the sample, other DNA sequences also encode this same CDR3. The chain uses TRBV5-1 and TRBJ2-1; 14 bases agree with TRBD2. There are 17 residues in the CDR3. The J segment lost 3 bases and the V segment lost 3 bases, leaving 5 bases of the junction unmatched. Germline V gives CDR1 SGHRS, CDR2 YFSETQ. The CDR3 DNA reads TGCGCCAGCAGCTCGGGGACTAGCGGGAGCCTCTACAATGAGCAGTTCTTC. As protein: CASSSGTSGSLYNEQFF.

The genes are TRBV18 and TRBJ2-7, with a tentative D call TRBD1 (6 bases). The germline gives CDR1 KGHSH, CDR2 LQKENI. V shed 2 bases and J shed 6 bases, with 8 bases lying between them. CDR3 size: 12 residues. The CDR3: CASSPGRGEQYF. The CDR3 DNA reads TGTGCCAGCTCACCAGGCAGGGGCGAGCAGTACTTC.

The chain combines TRBV7-2 with TRBJ2-1, with 9 bases fitting TRBD2. Germline V gives CDR1 SGHTA, CDR2 FQGNSA. The V gene end was trimmed by 2 bases and the J gene end by 5 bases; junction bases not matched to a gene: 10. The CDR3 runs to 17 residues. The CDR3 bases are TGTGCCAGCAGCTTAAGCGGACTAGCGAAACTCAACAATGAGCAGTTCTTC. Translating it yields CASSLSGLAKLNNEQFF.

The gene calls are TRBV11-2 and TRBJ2-1; D is unresolved. Trimming removed 5 bases at V and 7 bases at J, with 18 bases between. Germline V CDR1 and CDR2: SGHAT, FQNNGV. This CDR3 is built from 15 residues. CDR3 coding DNA: TGTGCCAGCAGCCCTTTAACGGCTAGGTCGAATGAGCAGTTCTTC. Residues: CASSPLTARSNEQFF.